Each of the 12 T cell receptor beta chains below was sequenced from the same sample in a study of technical replicates of blood from a few donors. TCRdb keeps only in-frame clones here, not all; method: immunoSEQ multiplex PCR. The table includes about 97,000 clones, about 95% detected once. Sequences were obtained from T cells isolated from PBMCs. These receptors all come from a human donor in good health.

The DNA of the CDR3 is TGTGCCAGCAGCTTAGGAGTGGCGGGGAACGCTTACAATGAGCAGTTCTTC. The encoded protein is CASSLGVAGNAYNEQFF. This sequence joins TRBV11-2 and TRBJ2-1; D may be TRBD2 (6 bases). The germline V gene encodes CDR1 SGHAT and CDR2 FQNNGV. The CDR3 length is 17 residues. V dropped 1 base and J dropped 4 bases, with 17 bases sitting between them.

The chain recombines TRBV27 with TRBJ2-4; the match to TRBD1 covers 10 bases. Per the germline V gene, CDR1 is MNHEY and CDR2 is SMNVEV (reference sequence). V dropped 2 bases and J dropped 7; count of bases not matched to a gene: 5. CDR3 length: 15 residues. The CDR3 bases are TGTGCCAGCAGTTTAGTGGGGACAGGGGATAACATTCAGTACTTC. Translation gives CASSLVGTGDNIQYF.

V gene TRBV28 combines with J gene TRBJ1-2; 7 bases are a match to TRBD1. CDR1 and CDR2 (germline): MDHEN, SYDVKM. V gave up 5 bases and J gave up 8 bases; unmatched junction bases: 14. The CDR3 runs 15 residues. The CDR3: CASSTPGQSGSGYTF. CDR3 in DNA: TGTGCCAGCAGTACCCCGGGACAGAGTGGAAGCGGCTACACCTTC.

This clone was picked up a small number of times. The chain has TRBV6-1 and TRBJ1-1; 7 bases align to TRBD1. The CDR3 loop spans 13 amino acids. V lost 6 bases and J lost 5; bases outside the gene matches: 6. The germline V gene encodes CDR1 MNHNS and CDR2 SASEGT. Here the CDR3 reads CASSRTGVTEAFF. The CDR3 DNA sequence: TGTGCCAGCAGCCGAACAGGGGTTACTGAAGCTTTCTTT.

This chain uses TRBV5-1 with TRBJ1-1, with TRBD1 as a possible D gene (6 bases). The CDR3 totals 13 residues. Germline CDR1 is SGHRS and CDR2 is YFSETQ. The germline V and J ends were trimmed by 4 bases and 1 base, with 8 bases remaining between them. The CDR3 here is CASSVGGNTEAFF. The CDR3 region has the DNA TGCGCCAGCAGCGTAGGGGGGAACACTGAAGCTTTCTTT.

The V and J genes are TRBV7-3 and TRBJ1-2, with 7 positions matching TRBD1. This CDR3 spans 13 amino acids. V was pared by 0 bases and J by 7 bases, with 2 bases of the junction left unmatched. Germline CDR1 reads SGHTA; CDR2 reads FQGTGA. CDR3 coding DNA: TGTGCCAGCAGCTTAACCGGGACAGTTGGCTACACCTTC. Translation gives CASSLTGTVGYTF.

The gene calls are TRBV4-2 and TRBJ2-5; 9 bases line up with TRBD1. Germline V gives CDR1 LGHNA, CDR2 YNFKEQ. The trim removed 1 base at V and 5 bases at J, leaving 8 bases unmatched. CDR3 length: 16 amino acids. The CDR3 nucleotides are TGTGCCAGCAGCCAAGTATGGGACAGGGATGGGGAGACCCAGTACTTC. Encoded protein: CASSQVWDRDGETQYF.

The rearrangement links TRBV5-6 to TRBJ2-3, with 7 bases matching TRBD2. Germline V gene data show CDR1 as SGHDT and CDR2 as YYEEEE. V lost 4 bases, J lost 2 bases, and 10 bases stayed unmatched. The CDR3 contains 16 residues. In nucleotides, the CDR3 is TGTGCCAGCAGCCCTGGACTAGGTGGCTACACAGATACGCAGTATTTT. Encoded protein: CASSPGLGGYTDTQYF.

The genes are TRBV28 and TRBJ2-7; D might be TRBD2 (5 bases). Trimming took off 3 bases at V and 6 bases at J, with 12 bases between the two ends. Germline V gene lookup returns CDR1 MDHEN and CDR2 SYDVKM. CDR3 size: 13 residues. CDR3 coding DNA: TGTGCCAGCAGTTTTGGGCGGGCGTCCGAGCAGTACTTC. Translation gives CASSFGRASEQYF.

The V gene is TRBV5-1, the J gene TRBJ2-2; a weak D match, TRBD1 (5 bases). CDR1 SGHRS and CDR2 YFSETQ come from the germline V gene. Trimming left V 4 bases short and J 7 bases short, with 11 bases between. CDR3 length equals 13 residues. CDR3 amino acids: CASSPVQGGELFF. The CDR3 DNA reads TGCGCCAGCAGCCCGGTTCAGGGCGGGGAGCTGTTTTTT.

The chain has TRBV29-1 and TRBJ2-2; a weak D match, TRBD2 (7 bases). Per germline, CDR1 SQVTM and CDR2 ANQGSEA. This CDR3 spans 13 amino acids. The ends were cut back, 6 bases at V and 6 bases at J, with 14 bases in the middle. The CDR3 DNA follows: TGCAGCGTGCGAAGGGGGGGGCCCGGGGAGCTGTTTTTT. It specifies CSVRRGGPGELFF.

This clone has a handful of counts. The rearrangement joins TRBV27 to TRBJ1-1; possible D gene TRBD1, 6 bases. Germline CDR1 is MNHEY and CDR2 is SMNVEV (reference sequence). This CDR3 is built from 13 residues. V was clipped by 4 bases and J by 9 bases, with 15 bases between them. The CDR3: CASSWTADRKAFF. The CDR3 coding sequence is TGTGCCAGCAGTTGGACAGCCGATCGAAAAGCTTTCTTT.